Reported below is one T cell receptor (beta chain). This specimen comes from a study of control samples from healthy donors and cancer patients. Repertoires were generated with immunoSEQ multiplex PCR, while TCRdb's copy carries only in-frame clones and drops some. Of about 180,000 clones listed, roughly 89% are singletons. The CDR3 is 14 amino acids. Germline V lookup: CDR1 MGHRA, CDR2 YSYEKL. Trimming stripped 1 base from V and 3 bases from J, with 9 bases between. The TCR originated in a woman between 45 and 60 years old in good health. The sample was blood. The chain uses TRBV4-1 and TRBJ1-2; no definite D call. The CDR3 region has the DNA TGCGCCAGCAGCCAAGTTGCGGGTGACTATGGCTACACCTTC. As protein: CASSQVAGDYGYTF.